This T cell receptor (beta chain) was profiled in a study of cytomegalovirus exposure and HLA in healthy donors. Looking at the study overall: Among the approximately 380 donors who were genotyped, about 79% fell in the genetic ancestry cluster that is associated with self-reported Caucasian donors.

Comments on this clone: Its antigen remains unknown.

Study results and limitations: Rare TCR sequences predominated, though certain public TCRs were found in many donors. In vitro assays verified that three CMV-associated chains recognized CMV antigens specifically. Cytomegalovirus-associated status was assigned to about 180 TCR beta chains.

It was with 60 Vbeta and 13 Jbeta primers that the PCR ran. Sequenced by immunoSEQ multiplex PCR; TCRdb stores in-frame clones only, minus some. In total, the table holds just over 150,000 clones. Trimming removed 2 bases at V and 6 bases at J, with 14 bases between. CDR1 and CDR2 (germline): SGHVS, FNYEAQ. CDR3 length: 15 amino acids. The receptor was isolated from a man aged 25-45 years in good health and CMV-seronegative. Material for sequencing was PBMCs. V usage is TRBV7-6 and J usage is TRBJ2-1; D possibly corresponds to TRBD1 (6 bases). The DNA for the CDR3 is TGTGCCAGCAGCTTAAAATTCAGGGGTAGCAATGAGCAGTTCTTC. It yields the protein CASSLKFRGSNEQFF.